This paragraph reports one TCR beta chain. Its antigen is unknown. The assay was immunoSEQ multiplex PCR, and TCRdb's table has in-frame clones only and misses some. The sample includes around 240,000 clones, 60% to 80% of them seen just once. The data were taken from a study of shared clonotypes between healthy human individuals. Study as a whole: Each donor's CD8 memory used one plate, CD8 naive two, each CD4 subset three.

Findings and caveats of the study: For naive CD4 cells, around 5% of clonotypes were shared across a handful of donors.

Germline lookup yields CDR1 MNHNS and CDR2 SASEGT. The V gene end was trimmed by 2 bases and the J gene end by 1 base; junction bases not matched to a gene: 9. The CDR3 has 17 amino acids. This rearrangement joins TRBV6-1 to TRBJ2-5; 8 bases are a match to TRBD2. This TCR derives from a man aged 25-45 years in good health. Sequences were obtained from memory CD4+ T cells sorted from blood. The subset denotes: CD45RA-negative fraction. The CDR3 bases are TGTGCCAGCAGTGAATTTATGAGCGGGAGAGGCCAAGAGACCCAGTACTTC. Translation: CASSEFMSGRGQETQYF.